This T cell receptor beta chain was obtained from a study of OX40 agonist ivuxolimab in advanced cancers. Study-wide context: Participants averaged around 60 years of age (range about 23 to 80) and were around 85% male.

A word on this clone: The antigen remains undetermined.

Study-wide results and limits: CD8+ T cells showed, on average, more clonal expansion than CD4+ cells. It was also the case that some nonresponders had low normalized T-cell clonal expansion. Dosing at 0.1 to 3.0 mg/kg was accompanied by clonal expansion of CD4+ and CD8+ blood T cells by week 6.

The V and J ends lost 0 bases and 5 bases respectively, with 17 bases between them. The CDR3 extends over 16 amino acids. Germline V gene data show CDR1 as SGHRS and CDR2 as YFSETQ. TCRdb's copy holds only in-frame clones and misses some; the assay was immunoSEQ multiplex PCR. The data contain 70,000 to 100,000 clones, about 89% of them singletons. The gene calls are TRBV5-1 and TRBJ2-5, with D possibly being TRBD1 or TRBD2 (5 bases each). This clonotype originated in an adult with an advanced solid tumor such as melanoma, head and neck, liver or kidney cancer. The material was CD4+ or CD8+ T cells sorted from blood, obtained in a trial of the OX40 agonist ivuxolimab. The CDR3 nucleotides read TGCGCCAGCAGCTTGGAAGGGGACCCGGGCAAGGAGACCCAGTACTTC. It translates to CASSLEGDPGKETQYF.